The rows below give T cell receptor beta chains drawn from one sample of a study of blood T cell repertoires in COVID-19. Sequencing was performed with immunoSEQ multiplex PCR; in TCRdb, only in-frame clones are kept and a portion is missing. The table includes fewer than 250,000 clones, approximately 80% detected once. The sequencing input was peripheral blood. The receptors were gathered from a human donor in a cohort sampled during active COVID-19. CDR3s include the opening cysteine and the closing phenylalanine or tryptophan. The order of the fields is clone size, V gene, D gene, J gene, CDR3 protein, CDR3 DNA. A D gene is named only where the DNA matches it firmly. Rows may omit the clone size; those that give it use once, few, many or a size class.

clone_size: once; v_call: TRBV10-3; d_call: TRBD1; j_call: TRBJ1-2; cdr3_aa: CAIGDRTGGAPNYGYTF; cdr3_nt: TGTGCCATCGGCGACCGGACAGGGGGGGCACCTAACTATGGCTACACCTTC
clone_size: .; v_call: TRBV5-1; d_call: .; j_call: TRBJ1-1; cdr3_aa: CASSSSGSDTEAFF; cdr3_nt: TGCGCCAGCAGCTCATCCGGGAGCGACACTGAAGCTTTCTTT
clone_size: .; v_call: TRBV7-3; d_call: TRBD1; j_call: TRBJ2-2; cdr3_aa: CASSRGTANTGELFF; cdr3_nt: TGTGCCAGCAGCCGAGGGACAGCAAACACCGGGGAGCTGTTTTTT
clone_size: .; v_call: TRBV11-2; d_call: .; j_call: TRBJ1-4; cdr3_aa: CASSLVTGTANEKLFF; cdr3_nt: TGTGCCAGCAGCTTAGTTACGGGAACAGCTAATGAAAAACTGTTTTTT
clone_size: .; v_call: TRBV6-4; d_call: .; j_call: TRBJ1-5; cdr3_aa: CASSDSPFGDQPQHF; cdr3_nt: TGTGCCAGCAGTGACTCCCCTTTCGGAGATCAGCCCCAGCATTTT
clone_size: .; v_call: TRBV2; d_call: .; j_call: TRBJ1-2; cdr3_aa: CATSSGINYGYTF; cdr3_nt: TGTGCCACCAGCAGCGGGATTAACTATGGCTACACCTTC
clone_size: .; v_call: TRBV5-1; d_call: .; j_call: TRBJ1-1; cdr3_aa: CASSPIRDNLRNTEAFF; cdr3_nt: TGCGCCAGCAGCCCTATCCGGGACAACCTAAGGAACACTGAAGCTTTCTTT
clone_size: .; v_call: TRBV21-1; d_call: .; j_call: TRBJ2-7; cdr3_aa: CASEPQGLSYEQYF; cdr3_nt: TGTGCCAGCGAGCCCCAGGGACTATCCTACGAGCAGTACTTC
clone_size: .; v_call: TRBV29-1; d_call: .; j_call: TRBJ2-1; cdr3_aa: CSVEGQGSNEQFF; cdr3_nt: TGCAGCGTTGAAGGCCAGGGAAGTAATGAGCAGTTCTTC
clone_size: .; v_call: TRBV15; d_call: .; j_call: TRBJ1-1; cdr3_aa: CATSRGGQGNTEAFF; cdr3_nt: TGTGCCACCAGCAGAGGGGGCCAGGGAAACACTGAAGCTTTCTTT
clone_size: .; v_call: TRBV5-1; d_call: .; j_call: TRBJ1-2; cdr3_aa: CASSWGDRSHGYTF; cdr3_nt: TGCGCCAGCAGCTGGGGAGACAGGAGCCATGGCTACACCTTC
clone_size: .; v_call: TRBV7-9; d_call: .; j_call: TRBJ2-7; cdr3_aa: CASSSSQGREQYF; cdr3_nt: TGTGCCAGCAGCTCATCCCAGGGGCGCGAGCAGTACTTC
clone_size: .; v_call: TRBV10-3; d_call: TRBD1; j_call: TRBJ1-4; cdr3_aa: CATQGSGTNEKLFF; cdr3_nt: TGTGCCACACAGGGGAGCGGAACTAATGAAAAACTGTTTTTT
clone_size: .; v_call: TRBV10-2; d_call: TRBD1; j_call: TRBJ2-1; cdr3_aa: CASNGRQGINEQFF; cdr3_nt: TGCGCCAGCAATGGCAGACAGGGGATCAATGAGCAGTTCTTC
clone_size: .; v_call: TRBV13; d_call: TRBD1; j_call: TRBJ1-1; cdr3_aa: CASSLGRGTEAFF; cdr3_nt: TGTGCCAGCAGCTTGGGCAGGGGGACTGAAGCTTTCTTT
clone_size: few; v_call: TRBV6-5; d_call: TRBD2; j_call: TRBJ2-1; cdr3_aa: CASSPGGRYNEQFF; cdr3_nt: TGTGCCAGCAGCCCGGGGGGTCGTTACAATGAGCAGTTCTTC
clone_size: .; v_call: TRBV3-1/TRBV3-2; d_call: .; j_call: TRBJ1-2; cdr3_aa: CASSPRGLGSKPAF; cdr3_nt: TGTGCCAGCAGCCCCCGCGGGCTGGGATCGAAACCCGCCTTC
clone_size: .; v_call: TRBV5-4; d_call: .; j_call: TRBJ2-1; cdr3_aa: CASSLVGHHEQFF; cdr3_nt: TGTGCCAGCAGCTTGGTTGGGCACCATGAGCAGTTCTTC
clone_size: .; v_call: TRBV5-1; d_call: .; j_call: TRBJ2-1; cdr3_aa: CASSPGGIYNEQFF; cdr3_nt: TGCGCCAGCAGCCCGGGGGGCATCTACAATGAGCAGTTCTTC
clone_size: .; v_call: TRBV10-3; d_call: TRBD2; j_call: TRBJ2-1; cdr3_aa: CAISEISGGVGEQFF; cdr3_nt: TGTGCCATCAGTGAAATATCGGGGGGGGTTGGTGAGCAGTTCTTC
clone_size: .; v_call: TRBV6-5; d_call: .; j_call: TRBJ1-1; cdr3_aa: CAQGTNTEAFF; cdr3_nt: TGTGCGCAGGGTACGAACACTGAAGCTTTCTTT
clone_size: .; v_call: TRBV19; d_call: TRBD1; j_call: TRBJ2-2; cdr3_aa: CASSPQTGGNTGELFF; cdr3_nt: TGTGCCAGTAGTCCCCAGACAGGGGGAAACACCGGGGAGCTGTTTTTT
clone_size: .; v_call: TRBV29-1; d_call: TRBD1; j_call: TRBJ1-4; cdr3_aa: CSVDGTGGREKLFF; cdr3_nt: TGCAGCGTTGATGGGACAGGGGGTCGTGAAAAACTGTTTTTT
clone_size: .; v_call: TRBV5-1; d_call: TRBD1; j_call: TRBJ2-2; cdr3_aa: CASSSSGQGGTGELFF; cdr3_nt: TGCGCCAGCAGCTCATCGGGACAGGGTGGCACCGGGGAGCTGTTTTTT
clone_size: .; v_call: TRBV6-1; d_call: .; j_call: TRBJ1-3; cdr3_aa: CASSELGNTIYF; cdr3_nt: TGTGCCAGCAGTGAACTAGGAAACACCATATATTTT
clone_size: .; v_call: TRBV18; d_call: .; j_call: TRBJ1-4; cdr3_aa: CASSPSGTSNEKLFF; cdr3_nt: TGTGCCAGCTCACCAAGTGGGACATCTAATGAAAAACTGTTTTTT
clone_size: .; v_call: TRBV5-1; d_call: TRBD2; j_call: TRBJ2-7; cdr3_aa: CASRKGGGTTYEQYF; cdr3_nt: TGCGCCAGCAGGAAGGGCGGGGGTACCACCTACGAGCAGTACTTC
clone_size: once; v_call: TRBV2; d_call: .; j_call: TRBJ1-4; cdr3_aa: CASKRGTDEKLFF; cdr3_nt: TGTGCCAGCAAAAGGGGGACGGATGAAAAACTGTTTTTT
clone_size: .; v_call: TRBV7-2; d_call: TRBD2; j_call: TRBJ2-2; cdr3_aa: CASSLAFSGGPGELFF; cdr3_nt: TGTGCCAGCAGCTTAGCGTTTTCGGGGGGGCCCGGGGAGCTGTTTTTT
clone_size: .; v_call: TRBV18; d_call: TRBD1; j_call: TRBJ1-5; cdr3_aa: CASSEQGPQNQPQHF; cdr3_nt: TGTGCCAGCTCCGAACAGGGGCCACAGAATCAGCCCCAGCATTTT
clone_size: .; v_call: TRBV3-1/TRBV3-2; d_call: TRBD2; j_call: TRBJ2-1; cdr3_aa: CASSQGLAGGLEQFF; cdr3_nt: TGTGCCAGCAGCCAGGGACTAGCGGGAGGTCTTGAGCAGTTCTTC
clone_size: .; v_call: TRBV6-5; d_call: .; j_call: TRBJ1-5; cdr3_aa: CASNLDGDQPQHF; cdr3_nt: TGTGCCAGCAACCTCGACGGGGATCAGCCCCAGCATTTT
clone_size: .; v_call: TRBV7-3; d_call: .; j_call: TRBJ2-5; cdr3_aa: CASRGGFLVAQYF; cdr3_nt: TGTGCCAGCAGGGGGGGTTTCCTGGTCGCCCAGTACTTC